Presented here are 24 T cell receptor beta chains from one specimen sequenced in a study of OX40 agonist ivuxolimab in advanced cancers. The method was immunoSEQ multiplex PCR; TCRdb's version includes in-frame clones alone and lacks a portion of them. The data show about 67,000 clones, approximately 81% seen once. Sequenced material: CD4+ or CD8+ T cells sorted from blood, taken in a trial of the OX40 agonist ivuxolimab. The source is an adult with an advanced solid tumor such as melanoma, head and neck, liver or kidney cancer.

This chain links TRBV19 with TRBJ1-5, with 7 positions matching TRBD1. The CDR3 runs to 14 residues. Germline CDR1 is LNHDA and CDR2 is SQIVND (reference sequence). The V gene end was trimmed by 3 bases and the J gene end by 10 bases; junction bases not matched to a gene: 9. The CDR3, as DNA: TGTGCCAGTAGTATGACAGGGACTAATGATCCCCAGCATTTT. This codes for CASSMTGTNDPQHF.

This clone has a single count. The V and J genes are TRBV28 and TRBJ2-1; TRBD2 matches at 11 bases. The CDR3 covers 15 residues. Per the germline V gene, CDR1 is MDHEN and CDR2 is SYDVKM. The V segment lost 5 bases and the J segment 4 bases; nucleotides outside the gene matches: 4. This CDR3 is CASSTPSGGYNEQFF. The CDR3 DNA follows: TGTGCCAGCAGTACCCCTAGCGGGGGGTACAATGAGCAGTTCTTC. The variable domain in full, completed from reference TRBV28 and TRBJ2-1, reads DVKVTQSSRYLVKRTGEKVFLECVQDMDHENMFWYRQDPGLGLRLIYFSYDVKMKEKGDIPEGYSVSREKKERFSLILESASTNQTSMYLCASSTPSGGYNEQFFGPGTRLTVL.

The CDR3 reads CASSESRTANTGELFF. The CDR3 DNA sequence: TGTGCCAGCAGTGAATCCAGGACGGCGAACACCGGGGAGCTGTTTTTT. The gene calls are TRBV2 and TRBJ2-2; D uncertain. The CDR3 length is 16 residues. The V and J ends lost 2 bases and 0 bases respectively, with 10 bases between them. CDR1 is SNHLY and CDR2 is FYNNEI in the germline V gene.

CDR3 coding DNA: TGTGCCAGCAGCGCAGAGGACAGGGCCGAGCAGTACTTC. Its protein product is CASSAEDRAEQYF. The genes are TRBV2 and TRBJ2-7, with 8 bases fitting TRBD1. This CDR3 is 13 amino acids long. Trimming cost V 6 bases and J 6 bases; bases outside gene matches: 7. Germline assignment: CDR1 SNHLY and CDR2 FYNNEI.

A note on this clone: The sample has other DNA sequences that encode this CDR3 too. This chain uses TRBV7-7 with TRBJ2-3; 9 bases are shared with TRBD1. This CDR3 has 15 residues. J was trimmed by 2 bases and V by 5 bases; bases with no gene match: 5. CDR1 SSHAT and CDR2 FNYEAQ come from the germline V gene (reference sequence). DNA for the CDR3: TGTGCCAGCAGCCTCGGGACAGGGAACACAGATACGCAGTATTTT. Protein: CASSLGTGNTDTQYF.

In its sample, this clone was seen once. The J gene is TRBJ2-7, the V gene TRBV7-3, with 9 positions matching TRBD1. Germline CDR1 reads SGHTA; CDR2 reads FQGTGA. The V segment lost 4 bases and the J segment 3 bases; nucleotides outside the gene matches: 7. This CDR3 region has 15 residues. The chain's CDR3 is CASSSAGTGNYEQYF. The CDR3 DNA reads TGTGCCAGCAGCTCAGCCGGGACAGGGAACTACGAGCAGTACTTC.

This clone was detected only a few times. The chain carries TRBV30 and TRBJ2-2; D uncertain. The germline V gene encodes CDR1 GTSNPN and CDR2 SVGIG (reference sequence). The CDR3 spans 14 residues. The V gene lost 6 bases and the J gene lost 2 bases, with 13 bases spanning the gap. CDR3 protein: CACQGLINTGELFF. The CDR3 region has the DNA TGTGCCTGCCAAGGCCTTATTAACACCGGGGAGCTGTTTTTT.

This chain joins TRBV5-4 and TRBJ2-5; the D call may be TRBD1 or TRBD2 (5 bases each). V was clipped by 4 bases and J by 4 bases, with 20 bases between them. Per the germline V gene, CDR1 is SGHNT and CDR2 is YYREEE (reference sequence). The CDR3 is 16 residues long. The CDR3 DNA is TGTGCCAGCAGCCCCGGGGTAGGGGCAGTTGTAGAGACCCAGTACTTC. As protein: CASSPGVGAVVETQYF.

The rearrangement uses TRBV7-3 and TRBJ2-2; D ambiguous. Trimming removed 6 bases at V and 1 base at J, with 9 bases between. Per germline, CDR1 SGHTA and CDR2 FQGTGA. The CDR3 contains 14 residues. The CDR3 DNA is TGTGCCAGCAGTCCGACATTGAACACCGGGGAGCTGTTTTTT. Translated: CASSPTLNTGELFF.

V usage is TRBV5-1 and J usage is TRBJ2-1, with TRBD2 identical over 8 bases. CDR1 SGHRS and CDR2 YFSETQ come from the germline V gene. This CDR3 has 17 residues. With V trimmed by 3 bases and J by 0 bases, 8 bases remained unmatched. The CDR3 coding sequence is TGCGCCAGCAGCTATAGCGGGATTGGGGTCTCCTACAATGAGCAGTTCTTC. Translation: CASSYSGIGVSYNEQFF.

In this sample, this clone turned up a few times. The V gene is TRBV7-2, the J gene TRBJ2-5; the D is unclear. Germline V CDR1 and CDR2: SGHTA, FQGNSA. The CDR3 sequence is 14 residues long. V lost 5 bases and J lost 0, with 10 bases in between. In DNA form, the CDR3 reads TGTGCCAGCAGCCCCGGTCCGGACCAAGAGACCCAGTACTTC. This gives the protein CASSPGPDQETQYF.

This clone was observed a few times. The J gene is TRBJ1-2, the V gene TRBV4-1; D ambiguous. Trimming removed 0 bases at V and 5 bases at J, with 10 bases between. The germline V gene has CDR1 MGHRA and CDR2 YSYEKL. The CDR3 spans 14 residues. The CDR3 protein is CASSQEVRAYGYTF. CDR3 nucleotide sequence: TGCGCCAGCAGCCAAGAAGTAAGAGCTTATGGCTACACCTTC.

The chain uses TRBV2 and TRBJ2-7; 11 bases agree with TRBD2. CDR3 length: 14 amino acids. Germline V gene sequence: CDR1 SNHLY, CDR2 FYNNEI. The J segment lost 9 bases and the V segment lost 1 base, leaving 5 bases of the junction unmatched. The CDR3 nucleotides read TGTGCCAGCAGTGAAGTAGCGGGAGGGTTGGGGCAGTACTTC. Its translation is CASSEVAGGLGQYF.

The chain uses TRBV5-1 and TRBJ2-7, with a possible D match to TRBD1 (5 bases). The germline V gene has CDR1 SGHRS and CDR2 YFSETQ. The CDR3 covers 13 residues. Trimming shortened V by 5 bases and J by 6 bases, and 15 bases separated the two germline ends. The DNA for the CDR3 is TGCGCCAGCAGGAGACAGCAACAGTCCGAGCAGTACTTC. Residues: CASRRQQQSEQYF.

The chain recombines TRBV7-2 with TRBJ2-5; D ambiguous. The CDR3 is made up of 14 amino acids. Per the germline V gene, CDR1 is SGHTA and CDR2 is FQGNSA. The V end lost 1 base, the J end lost 2 bases, and 8 bases lay between the germline ends. The CDR3 is CASSLEWQQETQYF. The CDR3 DNA reads as TGTGCCAGCAGCTTAGAGTGGCAGCAAGAGACCCAGTACTTC.

The chain is built from TRBV6-5 and TRBJ1-1; D remains unclear. Germline-derived CDR1 and CDR2 are MNHEY and SVGAGI. The V end was cut by 0 bases, the J end by 0 bases, with 8 bases between. The CDR3 runs to 15 residues. CDR3 nucleotides: TGTGCCAGCAGTTACTCGGGCAGTATGAACACTGAAGCTTTCTTT. Protein product: CASSYSGSMNTEAFF.

In its sample, this clone was seen once. The chain has TRBV5-4 and TRBJ2-5; weak D call: TRBD2 (6 bases). The CDR3 runs to 16 residues. V lost 0 bases and J lost 3, with 15 bases in between. Per germline, CDR1 SGHNT and CDR2 YYREEE (reference sequence). DNA for the CDR3: TGTGCCAGCAGCTTGGCCGGGAGACAGAGAGAAGAGACCCAGTACTTC. Translated, it gives CASSLAGRQREETQYF.

The V and J genes are TRBV5-1 and TRBJ1-1; D uncertain. The CDR3 extends over 15 amino acids. Trimming removed 0 bases from V and 3 bases from J, with 12 bases in between. CDR1 SGHRS and CDR2 YFSETQ come from the germline V gene. The CDR3 DNA is TGCGCCAGCAGCTTGGCCAATCCCGGAGACACTGAAGCTTTCTTT. Protein sequence: CASSLANPGDTEAFF.

A few counts support this clone. This chain joins TRBV7-9 and TRBJ2-7, with a possible D match to TRBD1 (5 bases). Trimming shortened V by 6 bases and J by 5 bases, and 14 bases separated the two germline ends. The CDR3 extends over 13 amino acids. From germline, CDR1 is SEHNR and CDR2 FQNEAQ (reference sequence). CDR3 loop: CASSGQGLDEQYF. The DNA for the CDR3 is TGTGCCAGCAGTGGGCAGGGCCTGGACGAGCAGTACTTC.

In this sample, this clone turned up a few times. V gene TRBV7-9 combines with J gene TRBJ1-3, with 8 bases lining up with TRBD1. From germline, CDR1 is SEHNR and CDR2 FQNEAQ (reference sequence). V lost 2 bases and J lost 3; bases outside the gene matches: 6. The CDR3 is 16 amino acids. The CDR3 DNA reads TGTGCCAGCAGCTTACAGGGGGCGGTTGGTGGAAACACCATATATTTT. Its protein product is CASSLQGAVGGNTIYF.

The CDR3 sequence: CASSLFGGSGNTIYF. The CDR3 coding sequence is TGTGCCAGCAGCTTATTCGGAGGGAGTGGAAACACCATATATTTT. V usage is TRBV7-2 and J usage is TRBJ1-3; D remains unclear. CDR3 length equals 15 residues. With 2 bases removed from V and 3 bases from J, the gap between germline ends came to 11 bases. Looked up from germline, CDR1 is SGHTA and CDR2 is FQGNSA.

This chain joins TRBV28 and TRBJ1-6, with D possibly being TRBD1 (6 bases). V dropped 3 bases and J dropped 0 bases, with 9 bases sitting between them. Per germline, CDR1 MDHEN and CDR2 SYDVKM. The CDR3 totals 16 residues. CDR3: CASSFKTGSYNSPLHF. DNA of the CDR3: TGTGCCAGCAGTTTTAAGACAGGCTCCTATAATTCACCCCTCCACTTT.

CDR3 DNA sequence: TGTGCCAGCAGCTCGAGAGGACGGGCATGGGGCTACACCTTC. Translated, it gives CASSSRGRAWGYTF. The chain recombines TRBV7-9 with TRBJ1-2, with D unclear. Germline CDR1 SEHNR, CDR2 FQNEAQ (reference sequence). This CDR3 is built from 14 residues. Trimming cost V 4 bases and J 8 bases, with 17 bases left between them.

V and J are TRBV7-9 and TRBJ1-4; TRBD1 aligns across 7 bases. Germline lookup yields CDR1 SEHNR and CDR2 FQNEAQ (reference sequence). CDR3 length: 15 residues. Losses at the gene ends were 7 bases for V and 5 bases for J; bases not matched to a gene: 10. The CDR3 DNA reads as TGTGCCAGCACCTTCGGACAGACAGGGAATGAAAAACTGTTTTTT. Amino acid sequence: CASTFGQTGNEKLFF.